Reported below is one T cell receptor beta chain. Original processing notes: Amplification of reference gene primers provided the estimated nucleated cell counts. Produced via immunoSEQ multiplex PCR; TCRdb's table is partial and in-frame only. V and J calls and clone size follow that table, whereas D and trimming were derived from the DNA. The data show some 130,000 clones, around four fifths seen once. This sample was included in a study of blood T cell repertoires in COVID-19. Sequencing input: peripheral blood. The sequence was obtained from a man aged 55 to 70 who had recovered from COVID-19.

As DNA, the CDR3 is TGCGCCAGCAGCACAGGTGGCAGAGCCTACGAGCAGTACTTC. Protein sequence: CASSTGGRAYEQYF. The gene calls are TRBV5-1 and TRBJ2-7; TRBD1 is a possible D gene (5 bases). The ends were cut back, 4 bases at V and 2 bases at J, with 13 bases in the middle. The CDR3 covers 14 residues. Per germline, CDR1 SGHRS and CDR2 YFSETQ.